The TCR beta chain described here comes from a study of control samples from healthy donors and cancer patients. The CDR3 has 13 amino acids. V lost 8 bases and J lost 1, with 11 bases in between. The germline CDR1 and CDR2 sequences are LNHDA and SQIVND (reference sequence). Some clones are missing from TCRdb's copy, which holds only in-frame ones; the method was immunoSEQ multiplex PCR. Found here are about 83,000 clones, about nine tenths of them singletons; the top ten hold approximately 18%. The J gene is TRBJ1-1, the V gene TRBV19; D is undetermined. The sample taken for sequencing was blood. This sequence was found in a man aged 45-65 years in good health. DNA for the CDR3: TGTGCCAGTGCGCTCGGGCCGAACACTGAAGCTTTCTTT. Translated: CASALGPNTEAFF.